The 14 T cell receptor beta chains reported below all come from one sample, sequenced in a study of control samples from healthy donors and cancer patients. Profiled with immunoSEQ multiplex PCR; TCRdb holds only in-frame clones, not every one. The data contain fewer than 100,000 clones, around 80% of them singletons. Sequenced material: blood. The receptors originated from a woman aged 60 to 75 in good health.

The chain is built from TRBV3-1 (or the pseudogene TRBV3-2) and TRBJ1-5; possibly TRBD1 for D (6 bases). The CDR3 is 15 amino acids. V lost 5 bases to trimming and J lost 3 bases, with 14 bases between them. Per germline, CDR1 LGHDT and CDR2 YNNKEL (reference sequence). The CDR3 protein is CASSAPGHLNQPQHF. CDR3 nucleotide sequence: TGTGCCAGCAGCGCCCCGGGACACCTCAATCAGCCCCAGCATTTT.

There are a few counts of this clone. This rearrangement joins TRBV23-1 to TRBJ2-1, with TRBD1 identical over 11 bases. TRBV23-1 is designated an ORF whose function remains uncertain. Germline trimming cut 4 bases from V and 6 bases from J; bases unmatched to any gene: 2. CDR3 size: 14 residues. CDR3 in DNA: TGCGCCAGCAGTCTCGGGACAGGGGGCAATGAGCAGTTCTTC. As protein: CASSLGTGGNEQFF.

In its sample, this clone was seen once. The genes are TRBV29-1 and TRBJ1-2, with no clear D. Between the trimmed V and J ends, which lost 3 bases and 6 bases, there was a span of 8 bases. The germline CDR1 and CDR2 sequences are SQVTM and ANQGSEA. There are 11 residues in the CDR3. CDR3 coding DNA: TGCAGCGTTGAGAGGCACAATGGCTACACCTTC. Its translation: CSVERHNGYTF.

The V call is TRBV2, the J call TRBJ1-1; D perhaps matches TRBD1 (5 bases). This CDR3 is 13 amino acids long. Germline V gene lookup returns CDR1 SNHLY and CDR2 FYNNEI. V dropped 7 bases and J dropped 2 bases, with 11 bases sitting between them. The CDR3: CASKPGDNTEAFF. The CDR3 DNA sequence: TGTGCCAGCAAACCCGGGGACAACACTGAAGCTTTCTTT.

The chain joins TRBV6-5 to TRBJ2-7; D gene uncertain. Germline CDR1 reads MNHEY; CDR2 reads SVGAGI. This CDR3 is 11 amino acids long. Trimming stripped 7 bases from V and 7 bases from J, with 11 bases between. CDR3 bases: TGTGCCAGCATAACGCATCTTGAGCAGTACTTC. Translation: CASITHLEQYF.

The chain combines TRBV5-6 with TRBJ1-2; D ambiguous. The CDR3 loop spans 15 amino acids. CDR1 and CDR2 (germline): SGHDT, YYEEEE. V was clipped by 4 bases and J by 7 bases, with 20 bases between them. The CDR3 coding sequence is TGTGCCAGCAGCGTCCGGGCCCCCACTGTGGGTGGCTACACCTTC. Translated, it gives CASSVRAPTVGGYTF.

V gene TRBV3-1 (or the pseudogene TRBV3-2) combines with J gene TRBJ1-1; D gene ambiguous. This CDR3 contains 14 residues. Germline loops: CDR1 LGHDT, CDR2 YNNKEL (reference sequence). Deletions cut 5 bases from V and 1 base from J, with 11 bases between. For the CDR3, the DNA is TGTGCCAGCAGCGAACTTTCCCCGAACACTGAAGCTTTCTTT. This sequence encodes CASSELSPNTEAFF.

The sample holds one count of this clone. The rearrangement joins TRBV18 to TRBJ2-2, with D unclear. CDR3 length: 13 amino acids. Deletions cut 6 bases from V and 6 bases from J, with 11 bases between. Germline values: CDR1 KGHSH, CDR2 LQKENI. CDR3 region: CASSRAAAGELFF. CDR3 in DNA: TGTGCCAGCTCCCGCGCGGCCGCCGGGGAGCTGTTTTTT.

Here the CDR3 DNA reads TGTGCCAGCAGTTTCATGGGACAGGGTGACCAGCCCCAGCATTTT. Translation gives CASSFMGQGDQPQHF. V gene TRBV27 combines with J gene TRBJ1-5; TRBD1 matches at 9 bases. CDR1 is MNHEY, CDR2 SMNVEV, per germline (reference sequence). There are 15 residues in the CDR3. Unmatched junction bases numbered 7, after V lost 3 bases and J lost 7 bases.

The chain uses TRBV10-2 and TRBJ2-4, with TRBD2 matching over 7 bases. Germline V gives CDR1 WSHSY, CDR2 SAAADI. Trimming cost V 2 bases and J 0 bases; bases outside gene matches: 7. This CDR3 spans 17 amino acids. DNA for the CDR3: TGCGCCAGCAGTGAGGGTCTAGCGGATCTAGCCAAAAACATTCAGTACTTC. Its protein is CASSEGLADLAKNIQYF.

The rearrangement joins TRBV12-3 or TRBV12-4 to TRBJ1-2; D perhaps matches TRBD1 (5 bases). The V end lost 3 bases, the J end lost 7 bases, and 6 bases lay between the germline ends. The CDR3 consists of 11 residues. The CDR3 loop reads CASSFGGGYTF. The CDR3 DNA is TGTGCCAGCAGTTTTGGGGGTGGCTACACCTTC.

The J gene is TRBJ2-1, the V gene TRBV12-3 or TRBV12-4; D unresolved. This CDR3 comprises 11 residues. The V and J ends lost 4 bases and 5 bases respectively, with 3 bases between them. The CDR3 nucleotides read TGTGCCAGCAGTTCGAACAATGAGCAGTTCTTC. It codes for CASSSNNEQFF.

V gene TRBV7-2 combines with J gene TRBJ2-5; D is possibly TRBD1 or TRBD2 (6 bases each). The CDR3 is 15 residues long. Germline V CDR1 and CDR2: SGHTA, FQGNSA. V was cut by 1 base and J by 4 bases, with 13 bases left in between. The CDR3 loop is CASSLEAGGGETQYF. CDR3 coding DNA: TGTGCCAGCAGCTTAGAGGCCGGGGGCGGAGAGACCCAGTACTTC.

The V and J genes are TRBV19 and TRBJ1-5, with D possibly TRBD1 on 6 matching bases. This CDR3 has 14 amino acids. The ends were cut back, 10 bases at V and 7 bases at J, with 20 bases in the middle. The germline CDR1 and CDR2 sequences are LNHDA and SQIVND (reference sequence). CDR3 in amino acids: CATWGPGRSQPQHF. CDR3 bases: TGTGCCACCTGGGGGCCGGGGCGCAGCCAGCCCCAGCATTTT. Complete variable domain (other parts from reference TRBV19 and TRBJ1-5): DGGITQSPKYLFRKEGQNVTLSCEQNLNHDAMYWYRQDPGQGLRLIYYSQIVNDFQKGDIAEGYSVSREKKESFPLTVTSAQKNPTAFYLCATWGPGRSQPQHFGDGTRLSIL.